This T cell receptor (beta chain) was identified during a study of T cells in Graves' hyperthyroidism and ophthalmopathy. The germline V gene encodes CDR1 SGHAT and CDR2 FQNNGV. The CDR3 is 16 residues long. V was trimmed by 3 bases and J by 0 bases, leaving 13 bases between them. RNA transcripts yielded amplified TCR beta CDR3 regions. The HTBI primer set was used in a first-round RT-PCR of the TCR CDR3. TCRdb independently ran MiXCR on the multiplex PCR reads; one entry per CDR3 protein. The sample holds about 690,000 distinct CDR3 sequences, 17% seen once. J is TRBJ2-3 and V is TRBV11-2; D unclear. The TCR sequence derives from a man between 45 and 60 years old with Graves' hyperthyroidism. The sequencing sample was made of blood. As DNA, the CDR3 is TGTGCCAGCAGCTTTGGTACATCCCCTAGCACAGATACGCAGTATTTT. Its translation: CASSFGTSPSTDTQYF.